This TCR beta chain originates from a study of human T cells and chemical hapten exposure. Overall study: Variation in per-sample TCR yields came mainly from small pooled library volume differences.

The CDR3 extends over 14 amino acids. V gave up 3 bases and J gave up 2 bases, with 9 bases separating them. Documented time point: patch test 2, 6 weeks after DPC sensitization. As for treatment: therapeutic diphenylcyclopropenone sensitization with weekly scalp DPC. Staff drew blood before applying each patch test. TCRdb re-analysed the RACE reads in MiXCR, keeping a single row per CDR3 protein. The sample holds just over 40,000 distinct CDR3 sequences, roughly 3.3% seen once. This clonotype showed up many times. This specimen was whole blood, taken in connection with sensitization to the hapten diphenylcyclopropenone (DPC). This receptor was taken from a man between 35 and 55 years old with alopecia areata. Some clones in this sample may be carry-over from other donors' samples. This chain connects TRBV12-3 or TRBV12-4 to TRBJ2-3, with D possibly matching TRBD2 (6 bases). In nucleotides, the CDR3 is TGTGCCAGCAGTTTCGGGAGTTTCACAGATACGCAGTATTTT. Its protein is CASSFGSFTDTQYF.